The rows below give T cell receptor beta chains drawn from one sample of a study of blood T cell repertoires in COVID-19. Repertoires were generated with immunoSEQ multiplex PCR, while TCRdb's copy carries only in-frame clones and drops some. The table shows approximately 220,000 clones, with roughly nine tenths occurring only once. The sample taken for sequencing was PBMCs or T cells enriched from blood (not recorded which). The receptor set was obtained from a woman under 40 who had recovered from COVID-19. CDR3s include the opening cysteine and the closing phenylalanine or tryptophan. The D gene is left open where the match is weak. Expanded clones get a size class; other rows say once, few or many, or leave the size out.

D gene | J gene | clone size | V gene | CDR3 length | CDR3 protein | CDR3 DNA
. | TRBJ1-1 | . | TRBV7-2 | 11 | CASSVYTEAFF | TGTGCCAGCAGCGTATACACTGAAGCTTTCTTT
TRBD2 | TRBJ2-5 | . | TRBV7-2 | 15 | CASNRRTSGQETQYF | TGTGCCAGCAATAGACGGACTAGCGGGCAAGAGACCCAGTACTTC
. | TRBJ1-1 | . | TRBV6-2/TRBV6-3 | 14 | CASSYAHGGTEAFF | TGTGCCAGCAGTTACGCCCATGGCGGCACTGAAGCTTTCTTT
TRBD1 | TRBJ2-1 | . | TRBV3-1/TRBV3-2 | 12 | CAEKDRGNEQFF | TGTGCTGAAAAGGACAGGGGGAATGAGCAGTTCTTC
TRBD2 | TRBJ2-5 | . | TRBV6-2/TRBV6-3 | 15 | CASSSPSGGQETQYF | TGTGCCAGCAGTTCCCCTAGCGGGGGCCAAGAGACCCAGTACTTC
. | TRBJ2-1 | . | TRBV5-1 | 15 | CASSLTGVWDNEQFF | TGCGCCAGCAGCTTGACGGGGGTTTGGGACAATGAGCAGTTCTTC
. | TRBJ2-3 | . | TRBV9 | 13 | CASSLTVTDTQYF | TGTGCCAGCAGCCTGACTGTCACAGATACGCAGTATTTT
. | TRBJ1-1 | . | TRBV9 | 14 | CASSVGSRGQEAFF | TGTGCCAGCAGCGTAGGATCTAGGGGCCAAGAAGCTTTCTTT
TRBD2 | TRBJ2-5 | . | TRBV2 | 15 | CASSTLAGVRETQYF | TGTGCCAGCAGTACACTAGCGGGGGTTAGGGAGACCCAGTACTTC
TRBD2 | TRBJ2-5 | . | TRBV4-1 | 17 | CASSQDSGGPPLEAQYF | TGCGCCAGCAGCCAAGATAGCGGGGGGCCACCTTTAGAGGCCCAGTACTTC
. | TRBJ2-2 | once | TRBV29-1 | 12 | CSGRLDTGELFF | TGCAGCGGACGGCTAGACACCGGGGAGCTGTTTTTT
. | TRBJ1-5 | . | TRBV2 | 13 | CASRDRGNQPQHF | TGTGCCAGCAGAGATAGGGGGAATCAGCCCCAGCATTTT
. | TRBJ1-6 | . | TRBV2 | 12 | CASRSLNSPLHF | TGTGCCAGCAGGAGCCTTAATTCACCCCTCCACTTT
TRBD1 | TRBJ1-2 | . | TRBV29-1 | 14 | CSVAVAGGSGGYTF | TGCAGCGTTGCCGTTGCAGGGGGCTCGGGTGGCTACACCTTC
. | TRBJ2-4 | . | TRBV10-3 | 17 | CAIANGTAGLAKNIQYF | TGTGCCATCGCAAATGGGACTGCGGGACTAGCCAAAAACATTCAGTACTTC
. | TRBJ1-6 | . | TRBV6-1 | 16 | CASSEDRDPSPSPLHF | TGTGCCAGCAGTGAAGACAGGGACCCTTCTCCTTCACCCCTCCACTTT